This T cell receptor beta chain comes out of a study of T cell repertoires in ileal Crohn's disease. On the study more broadly: TCRB immunosequencing input was five hundred nanograms of biopsy DNA per sample.

This table comes from immunoSEQ multiplex PCR, and its TCRdb copy is limited to in-frame clones, with some not included. The sample shows around 11,000 clones, more than 75% of them seen only once. Per the germline V gene, CDR1 is SGHTA and CDR2 is FQGNSA. The germline V and J ends were trimmed by 2 bases and 0 bases, with 14 bases remaining between them. The CDR3 is 16 residues long. The time point was: inflamed ileum from the surgical specimen. What was sequenced was ileal tissue. This TCR was sampled from an adult with Crohn's disease. This chain connects TRBV7-2 to TRBJ2-7, with D perhaps TRBD2 (5 bases). The CDR3 DNA reads TGTGCCAGCAGCTTAAGTACGAGCGGCTACTCCTACGAGCAGTACTTC. This gives the protein CASSLSTSGYSYEQYF.